One sample yielded the 6 T cell receptor beta chains listed below, sequenced in a study of blood T cells in healthy people across ages. Primers used in a second PCR of about 7 to 12 cycles were a sample-barcoded 5' primer and a J-beta primer mix. TCRdb used MiXCR to reprocess the 5' RACE reads, holding one entry per CDR3 protein. This sample yields around 700,000 distinct CDR3 sequences, of which roughly 25% are seen a single time; more than 8% belongs to the top ten. These data also featured in a second study, about T cells of mothers and their children.

Sequenced: blood. These receptors were taken from a boy aged 5-17 years in good health.

V is TRBV27 and J is TRBJ2-5, with TRBD1 matching over 10 bases. The tail of the sequence fits TRBJ2-1 better, so the J call may be wrong. The CDR3 loop spans 17 amino acids. Germline values: CDR1 MNHEY, CDR2 SMNVEV (reference sequence). CDR3 amino acids: CASSLLTGGIERGEQFF. The CDR3 region has the DNA TGTGCCAGCAGTTTATTGACAGGGGGCATCGAGCGGGGTGAGCAGTTCTTC.

The CDR3 DNA is TGTGCCACCAGTGATCCCGGGCATCAAGAGACCCAGTACTTC. It is translated as CATSDPGHQETQYF. This chain links TRBV24-1 with TRBJ2-5; D is ambiguous. The CDR3 loop spans 14 amino acids. Germline V lookup: CDR1 KGHDR, CDR2 SFDVKD. With 3 bases removed from V and 2 bases from J, the gap between germline ends came to 9 bases.

A few counts support this clonotype. The chain links TRBV5-1 to TRBJ2-6; TRBD2 matches 11 bases. The CDR3 has 17 residues. Trimming cost V 5 bases and J 0 bases; bases outside gene matches: 4. Germline lookup yields CDR1 SGHRS and CDR2 YFSETQ. CDR3 amino acids: CASRTSGTFSGANVLTF. In DNA form, the CDR3 reads TGCGCCAGCAGGACTAGCGGGACCTTCTCTGGGGCCAACGTCCTGACTTTC.

This rearrangement joins TRBV7-3 to TRBJ2-3; D is unclear. Germline assignment: CDR1 SGHTA and CDR2 FQGTGA. Trimming pared 2 bases from V and 4 bases from J, leaving 13 bases between. CDR3 length: 15 amino acids. CDR3 protein: CASSLLPESADTQYF. The CDR3 DNA reads as TGTGCCAGCAGCTTACTACCGGAGTCCGCAGATACGCAGTATTTT.

This chain links TRBV11-2 with TRBJ2-4; D gene uncertain. Per germline, CDR1 SGHAT and CDR2 FQNNGV. CDR3 length: 12 residues. V lost 5 bases and J lost 4, with 6 bases in between. As DNA, the CDR3 is TGTGCCAGCAGCCCCCCAAAAAACATTCAGTACTTC. Translating gives CASSPPKNIQYF.

The table lists this clonotype with a few counts. The CDR3 DNA follows: TGTGCCACCAGTGACCTTAACAATGAAAAACTGTTTTTT. Translating it yields CATSDLNNEKLFF. The V gene is TRBV24-1, the J gene TRBJ1-4; unclear D gene. The germline V gene has CDR1 KGHDR and CDR2 SFDVKD. The CDR3 length is 13 residues. Trimming stripped 4 bases from V and 5 bases from J, with 7 bases between.